This is a list of T cell receptor beta chains from one sample in a study of patients and donors after allogeneic stem cell transplantation. TCRdb re-called the RT-PCR reads with MiXCR, one entry per CDR3 protein. The sample comprises 190,000 or so distinct CDR3 sequences, less than 45% of which are singletons, and 33% rests with the top ten. The sequenced sample was blood, either unsorted or a sorted T cell fraction (not recorded which). Source of these receptors: a human donor who was either an allogeneic HSCT recipient or a stem cell or donor lymphocyte infusion donor (not recorded which). It is not recorded whose cells these are; they may come from a transplant donor. The CDR3 runs from the conserved cysteine through the conserved F or W. A D gene is named only where the DNA matches it firmly. Clone size, where shown, is once, few, many, or a class for clones that have expanded.

D	V	size	J	DNA	CDR3
TRBD2	TRBV5-4	.	TRBJ2-1	TGTGCCAGCAGCCCCACTAGCGGGAGTCCGTCCTACAATGAGCAGTTCTTC	CASSPTSGSPSYNEQFF
.	TRBV4-1	.	TRBJ1-3	TGCGCCAGCAGACAAGACACCTTCTCTGGAAACACCATATATTTT	CASRQDTFSGNTIYF
TRBD1	TRBV5-1	.	TRBJ2-7	TGCGCCAGCAGCTTGGAGTCAGGGGGCCGCCCAGGTTACGAGCAGTACTTC	CASSLESGGRPGYEQYF
.	TRBV6-6	.	TRBJ1-6	TGTGCCAGCACACTTATGGTGGATCTCAAAAATTCACCCCTCCACTTT	CASTLMVDLKNSPLHF
.	TRBV7-3	few	TRBJ2-2	TGTGCCAGCAGCCCCGTAGGAGGTACTCTGAACACCGGGGAGCTGTTTTTT	CASSPVGGTLNTGELFF
.	TRBV7-9	few	TRBJ1-4	TGTGCCAGCAGCTTAGGAGGACGTGAAAAACTGTTTTTT	CASSLGGREKLFF
.	TRBV15	.	TRBJ1-2	TGTGCCACCAGGAGAGCGTTAGGACCATATGGCTACACCTTC	CATRRALGPYGYTF
.	TRBV5-1	.	TRBJ2-1	TGCGCCAGCAGCTTGCGAGTGGAGAGTACGAATGAGCAGTTCTTC	CASSLRVESTNEQFF
TRBD1	TRBV12-3/TRBV12-4	few	TRBJ1-2	TGTGCCAGCGGACCCCAGGGGGCCAACGGCTACACCTTC	CASGPQGANGYTF
TRBD2	TRBV27	.	TRBJ2-7	TGTGCCAGCACTGCTTATTACGGGCTAGCGGATTACGAGCAGTACTTC	CASTAYYGLADYEQYF
.	TRBV7-2	few	TRBJ1-1	TGTGCCAGCAGCTTACTCGTCTTCCGCACTGAAGCTTTCTTT	CASSLLVFRTEAFF
TRBD2	TRBV6-5	once	TRBJ2-2	TGTGCCAGCGCTAGCGGCCTACGCACCGGGGAGCTGTTTTTT	CASASGLRTGELFF
.	TRBV18	few	TRBJ2-1	TGTGCCAGCTCACGGGGTAATGAGCAGTTCTTC	CASSRGNEQFF
.	TRBV12-3/TRBV12-4	.	TRBJ2-1	TGTGCCAGCAGTTACCACAGGGCTGAGCAGTTCTTC	CASSYHRAEQFF
.	TRBV27	.	TRBJ2-3	TGTGCCAGCAGGCCCAGCGGGAGCACAGATACGCAGTATTTT	CASRPSGSTDTQYF
.	TRBV6-6	.	TRBJ1-5	TGTGCCAGCAATGGGGGTTATAGCAATCAGCCCCAGCATTTT	CASNGGYSNQPQHF
.	TRBV2	.	TRBJ1-2	TGTGCCAGCAGTGATACCGGAACCTATGGCTACACCTTC	CASSDTGTYGYTF
TRBD1	TRBV7-9	.	TRBJ1-2	TGTGCCAGCACCGGGACAGGGGGCCGGTATGGCTACACCTTC	CASTGTGGRYGYTF